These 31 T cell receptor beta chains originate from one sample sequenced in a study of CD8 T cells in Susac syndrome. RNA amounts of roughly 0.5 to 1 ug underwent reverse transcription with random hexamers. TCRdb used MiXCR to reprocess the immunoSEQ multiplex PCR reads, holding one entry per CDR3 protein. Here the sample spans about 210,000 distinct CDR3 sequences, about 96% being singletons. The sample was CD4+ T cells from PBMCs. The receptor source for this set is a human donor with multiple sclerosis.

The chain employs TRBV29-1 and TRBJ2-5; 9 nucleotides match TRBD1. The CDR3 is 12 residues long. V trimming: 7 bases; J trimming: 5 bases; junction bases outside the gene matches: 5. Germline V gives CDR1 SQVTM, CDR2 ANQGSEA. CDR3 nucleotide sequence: TGCAGCGCCAACAGGGGGCGGGAGACCCAGTACTTC. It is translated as CSANRGRETQYF.

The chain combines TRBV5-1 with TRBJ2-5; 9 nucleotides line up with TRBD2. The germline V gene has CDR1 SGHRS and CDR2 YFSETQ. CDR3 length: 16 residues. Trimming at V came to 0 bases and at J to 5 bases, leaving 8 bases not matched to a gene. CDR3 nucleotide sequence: TGCGCCAGCAGCTTGGAAGGGACTAGCTTCGCGGAGACCCAGTACTTC. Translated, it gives CASSLEGTSFAETQYF. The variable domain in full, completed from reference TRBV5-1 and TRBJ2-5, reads KAGVTQTPRYLIKTRGQQVTLSCSPISGHRSVSWYQQTPGQGLQFLFEYFSETQRNKGNFPGRFSGRQFSNSRSEMNVSTLELGDSALYLCASSLEGTSFAETQYFGPGTRLLVL.

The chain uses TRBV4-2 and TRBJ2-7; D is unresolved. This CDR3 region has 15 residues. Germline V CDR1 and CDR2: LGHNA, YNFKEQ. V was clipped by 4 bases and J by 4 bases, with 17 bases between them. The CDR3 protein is CASSRGAESRYEQYF. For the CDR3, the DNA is TGTGCCAGCAGCCGTGGCGCGGAGTCGAGGTACGAGCAGTACTTC.

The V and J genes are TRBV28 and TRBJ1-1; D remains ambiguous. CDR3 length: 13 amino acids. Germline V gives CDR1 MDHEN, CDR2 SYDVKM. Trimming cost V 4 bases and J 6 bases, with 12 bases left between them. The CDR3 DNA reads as TGTGCCAGCAGTTCCCCCGGTCTAGCTGAAGCTTTCTTT. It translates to CASSSPGLAEAFF.

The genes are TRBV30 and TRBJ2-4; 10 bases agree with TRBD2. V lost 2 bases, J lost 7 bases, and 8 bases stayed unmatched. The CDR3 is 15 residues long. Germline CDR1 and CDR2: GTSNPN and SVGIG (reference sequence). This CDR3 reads CAWSRTSGGVNIQYF. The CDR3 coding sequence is TGTGCCTGGAGTCGGACTAGCGGAGGGGTTAACATTCAGTACTTC.

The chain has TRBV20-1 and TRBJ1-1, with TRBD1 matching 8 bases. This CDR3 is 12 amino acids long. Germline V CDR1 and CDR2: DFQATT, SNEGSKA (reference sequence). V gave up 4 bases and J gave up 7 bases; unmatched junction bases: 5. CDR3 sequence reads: CSATQGASEAFF. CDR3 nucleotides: TGCAGTGCTACCCAGGGGGCGAGTGAAGCTTTCTTT.

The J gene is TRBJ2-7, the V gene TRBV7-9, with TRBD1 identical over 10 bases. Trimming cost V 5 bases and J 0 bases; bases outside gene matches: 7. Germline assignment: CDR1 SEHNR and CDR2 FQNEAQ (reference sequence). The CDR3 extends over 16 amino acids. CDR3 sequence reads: CASSITRTGGSYEQYF. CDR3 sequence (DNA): TGTGCCAGCAGCATTACGAGGACAGGGGGCTCCTACGAGCAGTACTTC.

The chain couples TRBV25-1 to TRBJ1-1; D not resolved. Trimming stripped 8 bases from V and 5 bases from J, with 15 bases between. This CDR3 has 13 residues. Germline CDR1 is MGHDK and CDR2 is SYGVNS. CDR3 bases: TGTGCCAGCGTGACTGAGAGGATGACTGAAGCTTTCTTT. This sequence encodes CASVTERMTEAFF.

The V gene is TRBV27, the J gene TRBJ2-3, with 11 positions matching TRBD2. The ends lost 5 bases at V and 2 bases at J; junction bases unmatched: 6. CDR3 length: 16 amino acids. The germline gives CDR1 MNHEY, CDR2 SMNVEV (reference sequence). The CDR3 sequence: CASSTLLAGVTDTQYF. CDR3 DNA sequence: TGTGCCAGCAGTACCTTACTAGCGGGGGTCACAGATACGCAGTATTTT.

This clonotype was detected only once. CDR3 region: CSLELGTNSYEQYF. The DNA for the CDR3 is TGCAGCCTGGAGCTAGGGACCAACTCCTACGAGCAGTACTTC. V usage is TRBV29-1 and J usage is TRBJ2-7, with D perhaps TRBD1 or TRBD2 (5 bases each). The V end lost 8 bases, the J end lost 0 bases, and 17 bases lay between the germline ends. Germline CDR1 is SQVTM and CDR2 is ANQGSEA. CDR3 length: 14 amino acids.

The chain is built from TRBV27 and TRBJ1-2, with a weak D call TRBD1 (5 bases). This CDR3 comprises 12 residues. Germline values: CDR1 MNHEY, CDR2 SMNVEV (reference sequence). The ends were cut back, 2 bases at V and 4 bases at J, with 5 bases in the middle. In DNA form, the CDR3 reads TGTGCCAGCAGTTTAAGGGGCTATGGCTACACCTTC. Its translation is CASSLRGYGYTF.

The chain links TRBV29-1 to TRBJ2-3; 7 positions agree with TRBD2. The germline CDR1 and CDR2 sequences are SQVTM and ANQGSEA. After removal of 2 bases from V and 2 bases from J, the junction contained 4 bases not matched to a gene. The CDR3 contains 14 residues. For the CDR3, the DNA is TGCAGCGTTGAAAAGCGGGGAAACACAGATACGCAGTATTTT. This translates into CSVEKRGNTDTQYF.

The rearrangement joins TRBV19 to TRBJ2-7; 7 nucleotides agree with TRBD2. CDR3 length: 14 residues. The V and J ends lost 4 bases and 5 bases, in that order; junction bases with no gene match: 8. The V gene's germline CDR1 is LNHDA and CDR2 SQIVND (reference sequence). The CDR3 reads CASSRGGSRHEQYF. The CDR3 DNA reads TGTGCCAGTAGTAGGGGGGGTTCACGGCACGAGCAGTACTTC.

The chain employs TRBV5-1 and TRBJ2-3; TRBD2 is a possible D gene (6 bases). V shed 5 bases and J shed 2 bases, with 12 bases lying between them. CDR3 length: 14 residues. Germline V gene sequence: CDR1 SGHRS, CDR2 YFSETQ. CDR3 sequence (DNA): TGCGCCAGCAGTCGGCGGGACCTCACAGATACGCAGTATTTT. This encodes CASSRRDLTDTQYF.

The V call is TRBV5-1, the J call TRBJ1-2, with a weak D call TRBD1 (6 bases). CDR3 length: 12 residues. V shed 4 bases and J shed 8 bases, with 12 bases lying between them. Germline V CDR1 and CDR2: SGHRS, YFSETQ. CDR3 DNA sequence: TGCGCCAGCAGCACGGGGACATTCGGCTACACCTTC. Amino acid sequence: CASSTGTFGYTF.

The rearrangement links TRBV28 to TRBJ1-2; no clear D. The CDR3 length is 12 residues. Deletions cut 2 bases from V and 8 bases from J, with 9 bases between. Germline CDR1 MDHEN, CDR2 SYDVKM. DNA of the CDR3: TGTGCCAGCAGTTTAATTAAAGGCGGCTACACCTTC. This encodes CASSLIKGGYTF.

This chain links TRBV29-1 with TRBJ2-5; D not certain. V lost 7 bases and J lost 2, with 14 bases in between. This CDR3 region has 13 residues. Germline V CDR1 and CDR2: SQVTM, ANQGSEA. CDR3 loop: CSACVRIQETQYF. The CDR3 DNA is TGCAGCGCCTGCGTCCGCATACAAGAGACCCAGTACTTC.

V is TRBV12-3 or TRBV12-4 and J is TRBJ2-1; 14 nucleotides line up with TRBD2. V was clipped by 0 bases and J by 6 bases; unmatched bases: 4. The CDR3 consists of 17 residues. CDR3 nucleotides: TGTGCCAGCAGTTTAGCGGTGGGACTAGCGGGAGTCAATGAGCAGTTCTTC. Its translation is CASSLAVGLAGVNEQFF.

The DNA of the CDR3 is TGTGCCAGCACCCGAGGGACAGCCTACGAGCAGTACTTC. Its translation: CASTRGTAYEQYF. The chain combines TRBV3-1 with TRBJ2-7, with 7 bases that match TRBD1. With 7 bases clipped from V and 2 bases from J, the junction kept 5 bases outside the gene matches. Germline V gene sequence: CDR1 LGHDT, CDR2 YNNKEL (reference sequence). There are 13 residues in the CDR3.

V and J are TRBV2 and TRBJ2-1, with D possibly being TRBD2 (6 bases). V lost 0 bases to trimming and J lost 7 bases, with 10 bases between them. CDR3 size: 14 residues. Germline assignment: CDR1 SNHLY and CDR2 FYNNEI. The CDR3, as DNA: TGTGCCAGCAGTGAAGCGCGGGGCAGAAATGAGCAGTTCTTC. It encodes CASSEARGRNEQFF.

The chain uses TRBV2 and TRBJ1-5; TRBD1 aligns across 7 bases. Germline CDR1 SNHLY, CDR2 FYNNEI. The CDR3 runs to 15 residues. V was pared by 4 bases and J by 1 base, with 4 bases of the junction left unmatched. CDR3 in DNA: TGTGCCAGCAGTGGAGGACAGGAAAGCAATCAGCCCCAGCATTTT. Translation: CASSGGQESNQPQHF. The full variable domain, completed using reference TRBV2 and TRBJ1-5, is EPEVTQTPSHQVTQMGQEVILRCVPISNHLYFYWYRQILGQKVEFLVSFYNNEISEKSEIFDDQFSVERPDGSNFTLKIRSTKLEDSAMYFCASSGGQESNQPQHFGDGTRLSIL.

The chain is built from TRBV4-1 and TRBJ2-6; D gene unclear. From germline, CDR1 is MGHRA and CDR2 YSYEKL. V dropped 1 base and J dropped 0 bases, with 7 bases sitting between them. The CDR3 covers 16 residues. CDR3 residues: CASSQVGASGANVLTF. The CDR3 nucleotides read TGCGCCAGCAGCCAAGTTGGAGCCTCTGGGGCCAACGTCCTGACTTTC.

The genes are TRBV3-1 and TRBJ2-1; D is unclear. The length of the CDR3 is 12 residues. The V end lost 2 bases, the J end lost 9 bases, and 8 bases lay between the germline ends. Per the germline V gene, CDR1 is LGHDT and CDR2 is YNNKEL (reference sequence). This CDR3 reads CASSQIGFEQFF. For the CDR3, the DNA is TGTGCCAGCAGCCAAATCGGATTTGAGCAGTTCTTC.

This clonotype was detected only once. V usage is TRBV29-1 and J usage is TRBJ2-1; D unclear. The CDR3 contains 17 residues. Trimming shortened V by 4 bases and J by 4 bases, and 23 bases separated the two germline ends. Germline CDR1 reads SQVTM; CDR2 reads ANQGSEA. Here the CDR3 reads CSVVAPGSAQYYNEQFF. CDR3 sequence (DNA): TGCAGCGTTGTCGCCCCCGGTTCAGCTCAATATTACAATGAGCAGTTCTTC.

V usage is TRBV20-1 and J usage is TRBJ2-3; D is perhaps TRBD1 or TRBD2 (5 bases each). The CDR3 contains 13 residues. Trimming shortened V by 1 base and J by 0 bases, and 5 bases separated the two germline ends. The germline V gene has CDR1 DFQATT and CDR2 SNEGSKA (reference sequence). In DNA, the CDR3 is TGCAGTGCTAGAGGGGACAGCACAGATACGCAGTATTTT. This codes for CSARGDSTDTQYF.

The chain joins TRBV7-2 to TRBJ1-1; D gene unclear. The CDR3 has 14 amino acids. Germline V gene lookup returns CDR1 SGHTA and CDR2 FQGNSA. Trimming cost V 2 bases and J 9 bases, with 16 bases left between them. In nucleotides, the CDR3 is TGTGCCAGCAGCTTAACGGCACAAAGTAACCAAGCTTTCTTT. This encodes CASSLTAQSNQAFF.

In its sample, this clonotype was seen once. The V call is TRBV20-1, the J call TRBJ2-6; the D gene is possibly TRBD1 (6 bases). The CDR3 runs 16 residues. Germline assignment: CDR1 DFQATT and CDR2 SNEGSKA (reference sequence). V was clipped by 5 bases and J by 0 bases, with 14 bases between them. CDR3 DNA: TGCAGTGCTCCGCTGTCAGGGGCCTCTGGGGCCAACGTCCTGACTTTC. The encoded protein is CSAPLSGASGANVLTF.

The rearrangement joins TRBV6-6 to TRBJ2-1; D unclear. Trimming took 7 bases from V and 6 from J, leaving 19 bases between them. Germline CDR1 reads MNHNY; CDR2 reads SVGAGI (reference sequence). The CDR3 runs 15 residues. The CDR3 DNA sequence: TGTGCCAGCACCTTCGCCCCCCAAGCTGCCAATGAGCAGTTCTTC. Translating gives CASTFAPQAANEQFF.

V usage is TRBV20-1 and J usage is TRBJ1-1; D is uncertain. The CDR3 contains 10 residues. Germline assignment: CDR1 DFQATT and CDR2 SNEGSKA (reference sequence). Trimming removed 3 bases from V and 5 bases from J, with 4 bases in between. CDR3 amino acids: CSASRTEAFF. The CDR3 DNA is TGCAGTGCTAGTCGGACTGAAGCTTTCTTT.

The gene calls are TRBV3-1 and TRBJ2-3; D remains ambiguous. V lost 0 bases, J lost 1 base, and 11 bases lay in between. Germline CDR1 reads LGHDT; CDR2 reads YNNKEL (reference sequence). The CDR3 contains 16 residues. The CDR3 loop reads CASSQDGPPGTDTQYF. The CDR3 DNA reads TGTGCCAGCAGCCAAGATGGCCCCCCGGGCACAGATACGCAGTATTTT.

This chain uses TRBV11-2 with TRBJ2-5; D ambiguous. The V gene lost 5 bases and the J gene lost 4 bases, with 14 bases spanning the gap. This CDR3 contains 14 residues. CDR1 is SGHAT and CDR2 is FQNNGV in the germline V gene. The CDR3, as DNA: TGTGCCAGCAGCCCCGGACGGTTTACAGAGACCCAGTACTTC. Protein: CASSPGRFTETQYF.